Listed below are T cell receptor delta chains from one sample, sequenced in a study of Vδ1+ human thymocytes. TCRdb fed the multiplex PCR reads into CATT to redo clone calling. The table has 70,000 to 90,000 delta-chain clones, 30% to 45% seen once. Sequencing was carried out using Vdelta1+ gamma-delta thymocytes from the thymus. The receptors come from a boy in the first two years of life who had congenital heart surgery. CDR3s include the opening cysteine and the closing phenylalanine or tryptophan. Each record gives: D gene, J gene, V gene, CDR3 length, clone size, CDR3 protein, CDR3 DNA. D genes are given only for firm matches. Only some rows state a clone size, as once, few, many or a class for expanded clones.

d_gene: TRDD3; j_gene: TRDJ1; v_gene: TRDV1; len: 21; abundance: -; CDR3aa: CALGEPYLRPSMILGEDKLIF; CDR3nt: TGTGCTCTTGGGGAACCCTACCTCCGGCCTTCCATGATACTGGGGGAAGATAAACTCATCTTT
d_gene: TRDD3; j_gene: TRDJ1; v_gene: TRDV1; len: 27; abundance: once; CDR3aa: CALGRRALVLLGGRTGGYMSPTDKLIF; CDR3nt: TGTGCTCTTGGGAGAAGGGCTCTAGTACTCCTAGGGGGTCGGACTGGGGGATACATGTCGCCAACCGATAAACTCATCTTT
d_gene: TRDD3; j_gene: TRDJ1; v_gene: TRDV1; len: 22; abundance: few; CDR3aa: CALGGLELFLLTGGYGLTVLIF; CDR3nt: TGTGCTCTTGGGGGACTCGAACTATTTCTGTTGACTGGGGGATACGGGTTAACGGTACTCATCTTT
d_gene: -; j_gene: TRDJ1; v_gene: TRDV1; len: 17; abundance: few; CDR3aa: CALGELSRHPNTDKLIF; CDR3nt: TGTGCTCTTGGGGAACTATCCCGTCACCCCAACACCGATAAACTCATCTTT
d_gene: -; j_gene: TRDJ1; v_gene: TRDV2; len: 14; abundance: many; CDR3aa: CACGPVWGCDKLIF; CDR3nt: TGTGCCTGTGGACCTGTGTGGGGATGCGATAAACTCATCTTT
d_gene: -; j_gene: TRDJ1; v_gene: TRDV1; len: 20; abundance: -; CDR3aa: CALGASFAPTGGGYTDKLIF; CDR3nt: TGTGCTCTTGGGGCTTCCTTTGCTCCCACTGGAGGGGGGTACACCGATAAACTCATCTTT
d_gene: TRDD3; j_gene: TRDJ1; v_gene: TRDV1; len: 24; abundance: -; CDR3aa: CALGERVPYYGGTGGYELADKLIF; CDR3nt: TGTGCTCTTGGGGAACGGGTCCCCTACTACGGGGGTACTGGGGGATACGAGTTAGCCGATAAACTCATCTTT
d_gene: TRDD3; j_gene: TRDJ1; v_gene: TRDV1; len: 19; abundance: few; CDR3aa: CALGEPSPHWGLYTDKLIF; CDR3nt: TGTGCTCTTGGGGAACCTTCCCCCCACTGGGGGCTGTACACCGATAAACTCATCTTT
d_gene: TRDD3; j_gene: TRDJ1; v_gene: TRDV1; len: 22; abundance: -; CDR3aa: CALGEPTPFQTGGWEYTDKLIF; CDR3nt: TGTGCTCTTGGGGAACCGACCCCCTTCCAGACTGGGGGATGGGAGTACACCGATAAACTCATCTTT
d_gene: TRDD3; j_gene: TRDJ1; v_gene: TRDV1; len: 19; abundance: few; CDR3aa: CALGEGSVVLGDINDKLIF; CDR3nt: TGTGCTCTTGGGGAAGGGTCAGTAGTACTGGGGGATATCAACGATAAACTCATCTTT
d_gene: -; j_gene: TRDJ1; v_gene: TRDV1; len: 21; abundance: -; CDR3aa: CALGVLGPNPSECPYTDKLIF; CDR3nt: TGTGCTCTTGGGGTCCTAGGGCCCAATCCTTCTGAGTGTCCGTACACCGATAAACTCATCTTT
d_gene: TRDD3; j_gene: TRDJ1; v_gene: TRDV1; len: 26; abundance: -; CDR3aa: CALGELIHPKVGGVLGMEWNTDKLIF; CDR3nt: TGTGCTCTTGGGGAACTAATCCACCCTAAGGTAGGAGGCGTACTGGGGATGGAGTGGAACACCGATAAACTCATCTTT
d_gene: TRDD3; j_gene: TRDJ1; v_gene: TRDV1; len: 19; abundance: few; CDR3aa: CALGDQLTRWGIRVGKLIF; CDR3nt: TGTGCTCTTGGGGACCAACTTACCCGGTGGGGGATACGAGTCGGTAAACTCATCTTT
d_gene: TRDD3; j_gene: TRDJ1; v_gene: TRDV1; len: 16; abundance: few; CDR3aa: CALGLAGGPGTDKLIF; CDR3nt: TGTGCTCTTGGTTTGGCTGGGGGACCGGGGACCGATAAACTCATCTTT
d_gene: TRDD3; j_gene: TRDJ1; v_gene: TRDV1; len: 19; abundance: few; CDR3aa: CALGGYIPVGGIGTDKLIF; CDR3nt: TGTGCTCTTGGGGGATACATACCAGTCGGGGGGATAGGGACCGATAAACTCATCTTT
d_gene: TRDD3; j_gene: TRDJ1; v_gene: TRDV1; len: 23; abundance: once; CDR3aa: CALGETPSAPLGDCSGGTDKLIF; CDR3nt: TGTGCTCTTGGGGAAACACCTTCCGCACCTCTGGGGGATTGCTCCGGCGGGACCGATAAACTCATCTTT
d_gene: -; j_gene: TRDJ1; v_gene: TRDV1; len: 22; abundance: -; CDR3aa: CALGGRDGLPNLLGEYTDKLIF; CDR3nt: TGTGCTCTTGGGGGACGCGACGGGCTTCCTAATCTTCTGGGGGAGTACACCGATAAACTCATCTTT
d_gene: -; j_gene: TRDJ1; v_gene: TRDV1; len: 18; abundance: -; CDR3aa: CALGFLRLLEIGGDKLIF; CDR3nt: TGTGCTCTTGGCTTCCTACGATTACTGGAGATAGGAGGGGATAAACTCATCTTC
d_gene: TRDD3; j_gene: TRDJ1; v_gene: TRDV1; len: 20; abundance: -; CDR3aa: CALGTPPGIRGVSYTDKLIF; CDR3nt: TGTGCTCTTGGAACCCCACCGGGGATAAGGGGCGTTTCGTACACCGATAAACTCATCTTT
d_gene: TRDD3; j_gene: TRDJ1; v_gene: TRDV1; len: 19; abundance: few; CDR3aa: CALGASYWGILSYTDKLIF; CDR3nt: TGTGCTCTGGGTGCCTCGTACTGGGGGATACTGTCGTACACCGATAAACTCATCTTT
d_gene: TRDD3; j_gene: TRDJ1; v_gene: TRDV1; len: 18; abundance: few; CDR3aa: CALGNPGWGIQEADKLIF; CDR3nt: TGTGCTCTTGGGAACCCCGGCTGGGGGATACAAGAGGCCGATAAACTCATCTTT
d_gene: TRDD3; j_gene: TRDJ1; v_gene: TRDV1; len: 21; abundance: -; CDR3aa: CALEGRKWTPSGDRGTDKLIF; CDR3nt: TGTGCTCTTGAGGGACGTAAATGGACTCCCTCGGGGGATCGGGGAACCGATAAACTCATCTTT
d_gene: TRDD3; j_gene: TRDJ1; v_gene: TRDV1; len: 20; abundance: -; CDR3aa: CALGEPATPSDGGDTYKLIF; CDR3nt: TGTGCTCTTGGGGAACCAGCAACGCCTTCAGATGGTGGGGATACGTATAAACTCATCTTT
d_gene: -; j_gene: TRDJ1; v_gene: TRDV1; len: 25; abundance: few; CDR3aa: CALGTPPTHPHRGDRLLNLTDKLIF; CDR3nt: TGTGCTCTTGGGACACCACCTACCCATCCCCATCGGGGGGACCGCCTTCTTAACCTCACCGATAAACTCATCTTT
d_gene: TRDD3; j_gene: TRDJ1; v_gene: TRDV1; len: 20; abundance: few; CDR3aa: CALGERGTGGYAQGADKLIF; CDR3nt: TGTGCTCTTGGGGAAAGGGGTACTGGGGGATACGCCCAAGGCGCCGATAAACTCATCTTT
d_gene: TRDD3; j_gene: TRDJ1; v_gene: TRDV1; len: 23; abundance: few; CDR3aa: CALGELGRPSHTGGCQNTDKLIF; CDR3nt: TGTGCTCTTGGGGAACTAGGTCGGCCTTCTCATACTGGGGGATGCCAGAACACCGATAAACTCATCTTT
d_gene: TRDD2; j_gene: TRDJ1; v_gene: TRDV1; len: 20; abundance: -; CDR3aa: CALGDTLPTSLNPYTDKLIF; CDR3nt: TGTGCTCTTGGGGACACCCTTCCTACGTCCCTGAACCCATACACCGATAAACTCATCTTT
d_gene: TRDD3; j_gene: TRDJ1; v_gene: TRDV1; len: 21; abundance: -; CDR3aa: CALGELVTNLGDTGYTDKLIF; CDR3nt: TGTGCTCTCGGGGAACTCGTAACCAACCTGGGGGATACGGGGTACACCGATAAACTCATCTTT
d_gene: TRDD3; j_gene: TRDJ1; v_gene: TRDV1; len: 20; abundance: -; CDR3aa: CALGELPTTDGDINTDKLIF; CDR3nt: TGTGCTCTTGGGGAACTACCTACGACGGACGGGGATATTAACACCGATAAACTCATCTTT
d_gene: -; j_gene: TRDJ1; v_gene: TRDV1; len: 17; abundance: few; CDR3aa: CALGGSRGYTAQVGLIF; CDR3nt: TGTGCTCTTGGGGGGTCTCGAGGGTACACAGCTCAGGTGGGACTCATCTTT
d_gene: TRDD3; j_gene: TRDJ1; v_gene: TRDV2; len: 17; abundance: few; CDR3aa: CACDTEVLGEHTDKLIF; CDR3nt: TGTGCCTGTGACACCGAGGTACTGGGGGAACACACCGATAAACTTATCTTT